These 21 T cell receptor beta chains were sequenced from one sample in a study of cytomegalovirus exposure and HLA in healthy donors. The PCR was carried out with 60 Vbeta primers and 13 Jbeta primers. TCRdb keeps only in-frame clones here, not all; method: immunoSEQ multiplex PCR. The profile shows 150,000 to 200,000 clones, approximately 80% of them singletons. The sample comprised PBMCs. The receptors shown here come from a man in his late teens or twenties in good health and CMV-seropositive.

This sequence joins TRBV2 and TRBJ1-5; possibly TRBD1 for D (5 bases). With 3 bases removed from V and 1 base from J, the gap between germline ends came to 16 bases. The CDR3 consists of 17 residues. Germline V lookup: CDR1 SNHLY, CDR2 FYNNEI. The CDR3 region has the DNA TGTGCCAGCAGTGATGCGTGGGGGGGTAAAAGCAATCAGCCCCAGCATTTT. Protein sequence: CASSDAWGGKSNQPQHF.

The chain joins TRBV20-1 to TRBJ1-2; a weak D match, TRBD1 (6 bases). The CDR3 loop spans 11 amino acids. The germline CDR1 and CDR2 sequences are DFQATT and SNEGSKA (reference sequence). CDR3: CRQGGGYGYTF. DNA for the CDR3: TGCAGGCAAGGGGGGGGGTATGGCTACACCTTC.

This clone was counted once. This sequence joins TRBV4-1 and TRBJ1-5; D not resolved. Germline assignment: CDR1 MGHRA and CDR2 YSYEKL. Trimming took 3 bases from V and 0 from J, leaving 9 bases between them. The CDR3 totals 15 residues. The CDR3 DNA follows: TGCGCCAGCAGCCAGGCTGCGGCTAGCAATCAGCCCCAGCATTTT. This gives the protein CASSQAAASNQPQHF.

The rearrangement uses TRBV29-1 and TRBJ2-5, with D tentatively TRBD1 (7 bases). Trimming took off 6 bases at V and 3 bases at J, with 11 bases between the two ends. The germline CDR1 and CDR2 sequences are SQVTM and ANQGSEA. CDR3 length: 12 residues. The DNA for the CDR3 is TGCAGCGTGCGGGACAGTAAAGAGACCCAGTACTTC. This translates into CSVRDSKETQYF.

CDR3 in DNA: TGTGCCAGCAGCTTTATTGGTAGAGGCTCCTACGAGCAGTACTTC. Protein: CASSFIGRGSYEQYF. V is TRBV7-9 and J is TRBJ2-7; D gene ambiguous. Germline V gene sequence: CDR1 SEHNR, CDR2 FQNEAQ (reference sequence). V lost 3 bases and J 0 bases, leaving 12 bases between the germline ends. The CDR3 sequence is 15 residues long.

This chain uses TRBV5-4 with TRBJ1-2, with 7 bases lining up with TRBD1. CDR3 length equals 12 residues. CDR1 and CDR2 (germline): SGHNT, YYREEE (reference sequence). V shed 6 bases, J shed 7 bases, and the junction held 6 bases outside the gene matches. The CDR3 sequence is CASTTGVAGYTF. CDR3 DNA: TGTGCCAGCACCACAGGGGTCGCTGGCTACACCTTC.

The CDR3 nucleotides read TGTGCCAGCGGGTCGGCAGGGTGGCAGCCCCAGCATTTT. It encodes CASGSAGWQPQHF. This chain links TRBV7-9 with TRBJ1-5, with D perhaps TRBD1 (5 bases). The V gene lost 8 bases and the J gene lost 7 bases, with 15 bases spanning the gap. The CDR3 covers 13 residues. The germline gives CDR1 SEHNR, CDR2 FQNEAQ (reference sequence).

The chain has TRBV25-1 and TRBJ1-5; 7 bases are a match to TRBD1. The CDR3 has 14 amino acids. The germline V gene has CDR1 MGHDK and CDR2 SYGVNS. V lost 7 bases, J lost 1 base, and 4 bases stayed unmatched. This chain's CDR3 is CASTDRASNQPQHF. CDR3 nucleotide sequence: TGTGCCAGCACCGACAGGGCCAGCAATCAGCCCCAGCATTTT.

This chain uses TRBV28 with TRBJ2-1; 8 bases are a match to TRBD2. J was trimmed by 2 bases and V by 7 bases; bases with no gene match: 7. This CDR3 is built from 15 residues. CDR1 is MDHEN and CDR2 is SYDVKM in the germline V gene. This CDR3 reads CASTRAGVTYNEQFF. As DNA, the CDR3 is TGTGCCAGCACCCGAGCGGGGGTAACCTACAATGAGCAGTTCTTC.

The V call is TRBV5-5, the J call TRBJ1-5; 12 bases align to TRBD1. CDR3 length: 15 amino acids. Germline loops: CDR1 SGHKS, CDR2 YYEKEE (reference sequence). Trimming took 0 bases from V and 8 from J; bases not matched to a gene: 3. DNA of the CDR3: TGTGCCAGCAGCTTGGGGGGACAGGGGGCCAAGCCCCAGCATTTT. Translation gives CASSLGGQGAKPQHF.

The V call is TRBV6-4, the J call TRBJ2-3, with TRBD2 identical over 11 bases. The trim removed 2 bases at V and 0 bases at J, leaving 1 base unmatched. Germline V gene sequence: CDR1 MRHNA, CDR2 SNTAGT. The CDR3 sequence is 16 residues long. The chain's CDR3 is CASSDVAGGSTDTQYF. The DNA for the CDR3 is TGTGCCAGCAGTGACGTAGCGGGAGGGAGCACAGATACGCAGTATTTT.

This chain connects TRBV13 to TRBJ1-2; D is unclear. This CDR3 spans 14 amino acids. Trimming left V 0 bases short and J 0 bases short, with 5 bases between. Germline CDR1 is PRHDT and CDR2 is FYEKMQ (reference sequence). The CDR3 coding sequence is TGTGCCAGCAGCTTAGGGCACTCTAACTATGGCTACACCTTC. Translated: CASSLGHSNYGYTF.

The chain is built from TRBV2 and TRBJ2-5; the match to TRBD2 covers 11 bases. This CDR3 has 14 residues. V lost 6 bases, J lost 1 base, and 1 base stayed unmatched. CDR1 is SNHLY, CDR2 FYNNEI, per germline. The CDR3 is CASSLAGGQETQYF. The CDR3 DNA follows: TGTGCCAGCAGCCTAGCGGGGGGCCAAGAGACCCAGTACTTC.

This rearrangement joins TRBV9 to TRBJ2-1; possibly TRBD2 for D (6 bases). The CDR3 consists of 15 residues. The germline V gene has CDR1 SGDLS and CDR2 YYNGEE. The V end was cut by 0 bases, the J end by 4 bases, with 11 bases between. In nucleotides, the CDR3 is TGTGCCAGCAGCGTAGTTAAGGGGACTTACAATGAGCAGTTCTTC. This encodes CASSVVKGTYNEQFF. Based on the CDR3 plus reference TRBV9 and TRBJ2-1, the full variable domain is DSGVTQTPKHLITATGQRVTLRCSPRSGDLSVYWYQQSLDQGLQFLIQYYNGEERAKGNILERFSAQQFPDLHSELNLSSLELGDSALYFCASSVVKGTYNEQFFGPGTRLTVL.

Comments on this clone: Distinct nucleotide sequences in the sample also encode this CDR3. This chain uses TRBV5-1 with TRBJ1-1; no reliable D call. The CDR3 runs 13 residues. Trimming left V 2 bases short and J 5 bases short, with 10 bases between. CDR1 and CDR2 (germline): SGHRS, YFSETQ. The CDR3 loop is CASSFAGSTEAFF. In DNA, the CDR3 is TGCGCCAGCAGCTTTGCGGGAAGTACTGAAGCTTTCTTT.

The chain has TRBV2 and TRBJ2-7, with 10 bases identical to TRBD2. The V and J ends lost 4 bases and 7 bases, in that order; junction bases with no gene match: 16. Germline CDR1 and CDR2: SNHLY and FYNNEI. The CDR3 consists of 17 residues. The CDR3 nucleotides read TGTGCCAGCAGTGGAGCTGGGCTAGCGGGAGTTTTGCGAGAGCAGTACTTC. Protein sequence: CASSGAGLAGVLREQYF.

The J gene is TRBJ1-4, the V gene TRBV27; 7 bases map to TRBD1. Germline V gene lookup returns CDR1 MNHEY and CDR2 SMNVEV (reference sequence). This CDR3 region has 15 residues. V lost 6 bases, J lost 4 bases, and 8 bases stayed unmatched. The CDR3 here is CASRDRLLGNEKLFF. CDR3 sequence (DNA): TGTGCCAGCAGGGACAGGTTATTGGGTAATGAAAAACTGTTTTTT.

This sequence joins TRBV6-5 and TRBJ1-1; D gene ambiguous. Trimming removed 2 bases from V and 7 bases from J, with 11 bases in between. Germline V gene sequence: CDR1 MNHEY, CDR2 SVGAGI. CDR3 length: 13 residues. The CDR3, as DNA: TGTGCCAGCAGTTACGCTGGCTCGTATGAAGCTTTCTTT. It codes for CASSYAGSYEAFF.

This sequence joins TRBV5-1 and TRBJ2-3, with 7 bases fitting TRBD1. V gave up 2 bases and J gave up 1 base; unmatched junction bases: 1. The CDR3 length is 14 residues. Germline loops: CDR1 SGHRS, CDR2 YFSETQ. CDR3 nucleotides: TGCGCCAGCAGCTTCGGACAGGGCACAGATACGCAGTATTTT. This gives the protein CASSFGQGTDTQYF. Complete variable domain (other parts from reference TRBV5-1 and TRBJ2-3): KAGVTQTPRYLIKTRGQQVTLSCSPISGHRSVSWYQQTPGQGLQFLFEYFSETQRNKGNFPGRFSGRQFSNSRSEMNVSTLELGDSALYLCASSFGQGTDTQYFGPGTRLTVL.

This clone was recorded a few times. The V and J genes are TRBV18 and TRBJ2-7; no clear D. Trimming removed 1 base from V and 3 bases from J, with 4 bases in between. The CDR3 has 12 residues. The germline V gene encodes CDR1 KGHSH and CDR2 LQKENI. CDR3 sequence (DNA): TGTGCCAGCTCACCACGCGACTACGAGCAGTACTTC. Amino acid sequence: CASSPRDYEQYF.

This chain links TRBV5-4 with TRBJ2-1; no clear D. The CDR3 has 14 amino acids. Germline V CDR1 and CDR2: SGHNT, YYREEE (reference sequence). Trimming shortened V by 1 base and J by 4 bases, and 9 bases separated the two germline ends. CDR3 sequence reads: CASSLFGRYNEQFF. The DNA for the CDR3 is TGTGCCAGCAGCTTGTTCGGTCGGTACAATGAGCAGTTCTTC.